These 8 T cell receptor beta chains came from one sample sequenced in a study of response to subunit inactivated influenza vaccine. One entry per CDR3 protein results from TCRdb running MiXCR on the RT-PCR reads. The data contain over 150,000 distinct CDR3 sequences, nearly 9.5% of them singletons. The sequencing here drew on non-naive T cells sorted from PBMCs, taken on the day of vaccination. Source of these receptors: a man aged 50 or older who received an inactivated influenza vaccine.

This clonotype was observed a few times. The J gene is TRBJ2-7, the V gene TRBV4-1; D possibly corresponds to TRBD1 (5 bases). Germline CDR1 and CDR2: MGHRA and YSYEKL. The V end was cut by 1 base, the J end by 7 bases, with 11 bases between. The CDR3 consists of 13 residues. Written as DNA, the CDR3 is TGCGCCAGCAGCCAAGTACAGGTGGAGGAGCAGTACTTC. Translated: CASSQVQVEEQYF.

The J gene is TRBJ2-5, the V gene TRBV9; possible D gene TRBD2, 6 bases. V shed 0 bases and J shed 4 bases, with 13 bases lying between them. Germline CDR1 SGDLS, CDR2 YYNGEE. CDR3 length: 15 amino acids. CDR3 sequence reads: CASSVGGGLGETQYF. DNA for the CDR3: TGTGCCAGCAGCGTAGGTGGAGGGCTGGGAGAGACCCAGTACTTC.

This chain links TRBV7-9 with TRBJ2-7; TRBD1 is a possible D gene (6 bases). The V gene's germline CDR1 is SEHNR and CDR2 FQNEAQ (reference sequence). This CDR3 is built from 16 residues. V gave up 5 bases and J gave up 3 bases, with 20 bases separating them. The CDR3 DNA is TGTGCCAGCAGCCCCCGAACAGGGACCTACTACTACGAGCAGTACTTC. Its translation: CASSPRTGTYYYEQYF.

A few counts support this clonotype. The chain couples TRBV5-4 to TRBJ2-3, with D maybe TRBD2 (6 bases). Germline V CDR1 and CDR2: SGHNT, YYREEE (reference sequence). Deletions cut 0 bases from V and 2 bases from J, with 19 bases between. The CDR3 runs to 18 residues. The CDR3 spells CASSLVRTGGKTTDTQYF. The DNA for the CDR3 is TGTGCCAGCAGCTTGGTGAGGACCGGGGGTAAGACCACAGATACGCAGTATTTT.

This clonotype was picked up a small number of times. J is TRBJ1-1 and V is TRBV12-3 or TRBV12-4, with 9 bases identical to TRBD1. With 6 bases clipped from V and 4 bases from J, the junction kept 6 bases outside the gene matches. This CDR3 is 14 amino acids long. The CDR3 loop is CASRRTGAGTEAFF. In DNA form, the CDR3 reads TGTGCCAGCAGACGGACAGGGGCGGGCACTGAAGCTTTCTTT.

This clonotype was detected a few times. The chain couples TRBV28 to TRBJ2-1; the match to TRBD1 covers 9 bases. The germline gives CDR1 MDHEN, CDR2 SYDVKM. V was clipped by 3 bases and J by 6 bases; unmatched bases: 9. The CDR3 runs 16 residues. The CDR3 nucleotides read TGTGCCAGCAGTTTGCCGGGACAGGGAATTTTCAATGAGCAGTTCTTC. This sequence encodes CASSLPGQGIFNEQFF.

This clonotype was picked up a small number of times. CDR3 sequence (DNA): TGCAGTGCTCGGGACAGCGCTTACGAGCAGTACTTC. Translation gives CSARDSAYEQYF. V gene TRBV20-1 combines with J gene TRBJ2-7, with 7 nucleotides matching TRBD1. The J segment lost 4 bases and the V segment lost 5 bases, leaving 5 bases of the junction unmatched. Germline CDR1 is DFQATT and CDR2 is SNEGSKA (reference sequence). This CDR3 has 12 amino acids.

This clonotype was seen many times. The CDR3 loop reads CASSLIRGEQYF. In DNA, the CDR3 is TGCGCCAGCAGCTTGATTCGGGGAGAGCAGTACTTC. This chain links TRBV5-1 with TRBJ2-7; possibly TRBD2 for D (5 bases). The V gene's germline CDR1 is SGHRS and CDR2 YFSETQ. Trimming removed 1 base at V and 7 bases at J, with 9 bases between. The CDR3 runs 12 residues.